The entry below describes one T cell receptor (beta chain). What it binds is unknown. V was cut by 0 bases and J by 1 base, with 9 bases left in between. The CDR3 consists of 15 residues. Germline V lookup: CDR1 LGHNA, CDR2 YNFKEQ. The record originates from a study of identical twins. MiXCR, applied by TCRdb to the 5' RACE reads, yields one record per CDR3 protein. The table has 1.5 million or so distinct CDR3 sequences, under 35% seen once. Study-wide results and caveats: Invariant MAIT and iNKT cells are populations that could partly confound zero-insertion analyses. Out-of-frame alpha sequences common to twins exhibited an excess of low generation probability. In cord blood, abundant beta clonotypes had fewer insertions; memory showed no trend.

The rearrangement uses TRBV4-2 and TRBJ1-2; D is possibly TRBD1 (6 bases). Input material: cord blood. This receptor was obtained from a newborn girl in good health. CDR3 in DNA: TGTGCCAGCAGCCAAGATACAGGGCTTAACTATGGCTACACCTTC. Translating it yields CASSQDTGLNYGYTF.